This T cell receptor beta chain is from a study of memory CD4+ T cells and cytomegalovirus serostatus. Study summary: This sample comes from healthy Belgian adults, eight to ten CMV seropositive, roughly 22 seronegative. Findings of the study overall: 67 of 164 known CMV-associated TCRbeta sequences appeared in CD4+ memory.

Trimming cost V 4 bases and J 4 bases; bases outside gene matches: 5. Germline loops: CDR1 SGHRS, CDR2 YFSETQ. The CDR3 covers 16 residues. Single viable CD3+CD4+CD8-CD45RO+ cells were sorted as the memory CD4+ T cells. Serum IgG to CMV pp150, pp28, p38 and p52 defined serostatus. As processed by the authors: Out-of-frame sequences were removed, leaving a few million distinct TCRbeta sequences. Some clones are missing from TCRdb's copy, which holds only in-frame ones; the method was immunoSEQ multiplex PCR. The DNA was the basis for D and trimming; V, J and clone size are from that table. The sample contains 35,000 to 45,000 clones, 79% of which appear only once. As concerns this clone: Its specificity is not known.

The receptor comes from an adult in good health and CMV-seropositive. What was sequenced was memory CD4+ T cells from blood. The chain combines TRBV5-1 with TRBJ2-5; 15 bases fit TRBD2. The CDR3 DNA follows: TGCGCCAGCAGCACCGGACTAGCGGGGGGGCCAGAGACCCAGTACTTC. Amino acid sequence: CASSTGLAGGPETQYF. The complete variable domain, with remaining parts taken from reference TRBV5-1 and TRBJ2-5, reads KAGVTQTPRYLIKTRGQQVTLSCSPISGHRSVSWYQQTPGQGLQFLFEYFSETQRNKGNFPGRFSGRQFSNSRSEMNVSTLELGDSALYLCASSTGLAGGPETQYFGPGTRLLVL.